A selection of T cell receptor beta chains follows, all from one sample in a study of beta chain features in type 1 diabetes. TCRdb keeps only in-frame clones here, not all; method: immunoSEQ multiplex PCR. Of about 370,000 clones in the sample, 8.5% to 10% were seen once. Specimen: central memory CD4+ T cells from blood. The receptors stem from a man under 40 with type 1 diabetes. Each CDR3 is given with its conserved first and last residue. A D gene is named only where the DNA matches it firmly. Clone size is given for some rows only: seen once, a few or many times, or a class if the clone is expanded.

clone_size	d_call	v_call	j_call	cdr3_aa	cdr3_nt
few	-	TRBV27	TRBJ1-1	CASNRDSNTEAFF	TGTGCCAGCAATCGAGACTCAAACACTGAAGCTTTCTTT
few	-	TRBV5-5	TRBJ1-2	CASSQGAVYGYTF	TGTGCCAGCAGCCAAGGAGCGGTTTATGGCTACACCTTC
many	TRBD1	TRBV18	TRBJ1-5	CASSPGTGGSGQPQHF	TGTGCCAGCTCCCCCGGGACAGGGGGCTCGGGGCAGCCCCAGCATTTT
few	TRBD1	TRBV7-3	TRBJ2-5	CASSSGTGSETQYF	TGTGCCAGCAGCTCCGGGACAGGGAGTGAGACCCAGTACTTC
-	TRBD1	TRBV7-2	TRBJ2-1	CASSSGQGDEQFF	TGTGCCAGCAGTTCCGGACAGGGTGATGAGCAGTTCTTC
-	-	TRBV5-1	TRBJ1-2	CASSLSGGAESGYTF	TGCGCCAGCAGCTTGTCCGGGGGTGCGGAGAGTGGCTACACCTTC
-	-	TRBV5-1	TRBJ2-5	CASSFGGPETQYF	TGCGCCAGCAGCTTCGGCGGGCCGGAGACCCAGTACTTC
few	TRBD2	TRBV11-2	TRBJ2-3	CASSSLREGTDTQYF	TGTGCCAGCAGCTCTCTGCGGGAGGGTACAGATACGCAGTATTTT
few	-	TRBV2	TRBJ2-7	CASSNGQSYEQYF	TGTGCCAGCAGCAACGGACAGTCCTACGAGCAGTACTTC
-	-	TRBV6-1	TRBJ2-7	CASSDRGPYEQYF	TGTGCCAGCAGTGACAGGGGACCCTACGAGCAGTACTTC
-	-	TRBV6-1	TRBJ1-1	CASKNFNTEAFF	TGTGCCAGCAAGAATTTCAACACTGAAGCTTTCTTT
-	-	TRBV5-1	TRBJ2-2	CASSSGTLGFTGELFF	TGCGCCAGCAGCTCCGGGACCTTGGGATTCACCGGGGAGCTGTTTTTT
-	TRBD1	TRBV4-3	TRBJ2-6	CASSQAGGASGANVLTF	TGCGCCAGCAGCCAAGCAGGGGGCGCGTCAGGGGCCAACGTCCTGACTTTC
few	TRBD2	TRBV10-3	TRBJ2-7	CATASGRDSYEQYF	TGTGCCACCGCTAGCGGGAGAGACTCCTACGAGCAGTACTTC
few	-	TRBV28	TRBJ2-1	CASIQWAGRGYNEQFF	TGTGCCAGCATCCAGTGGGCGGGCAGAGGTTACAATGAGCAGTTCTTC
many	-	TRBV10-3	TRBJ2-7	CAISGIGVDEQYF	TGTGCCATCAGTGGCATAGGGGTTGACGAGCAGTACTTC
few	TRBD1	TRBV6-1	TRBJ1-1	CASRAGGGYTEAFF	TGTGCCAGCAGGGCAGGGGGCGGATACACTGAAGCTTTCTTT
few	TRBD2	TRBV7-2	TRBJ2-2	CASSFGTSGGGELFF	TGTGCCAGCAGCTTCGGGACTAGCGGGGGAGGAGAGCTGTTTTTT
many	TRBD2	TRBV13	TRBJ2-3	CASSSSIGSGVHTQYF	TGTGCCAGCAGCTCCTCCATCGGTAGCGGGGTACATACGCAGTATTTT
-	TRBD1	TRBV28	TRBJ2-5	CASSTDRGQETQYF	TGTGCCAGCAGTACAGACAGGGGGCAAGAGACCCAGTACTTC
-	-	TRBV6-1	TRBJ2-7	CASSEEGLGFEQYF	TGTGCCAGCAGTGAAGAGGGGCTGGGTTTCGAGCAGTACTTC
few	TRBD1	TRBV19	TRBJ2-3	CASSDTGGDTQYF	TGTGCCAGTAGTGATACAGGGGGAGATACGCAGTATTTT
-	TRBD2	TRBV7-9	TRBJ2-3	CASSFGREAGTDTQYF	TGTGCCAGCAGCTTTGGGCGGGAGGCCGGCACAGATACGCAGTATTTT
-	TRBD2	TRBV13	TRBJ2-1	CASSSRTSANEQFF	TGTGCCAGCAGCTCCAGGACTAGCGCCAATGAGCAGTTCTTC
-	-	TRBV6-5	TRBJ1-3	CASSYSANGNTIYF	TGTGCCAGCAGTTACTCGGCAAATGGAAACACCATATATTTT
few	-	TRBV5-1	TRBJ2-7	CASSLGGNAPLQEQYF	TGCGCCAGCAGCTTGGGGGGTAACGCCCCTCTACAAGAGCAGTACTTC
few	TRBD1	TRBV18	TRBJ2-7	CASSIDRVPLGEQYF	TGTGCCAGCTCCATAGACAGGGTTCCTCTAGGCGAGCAGTACTTC
-	-	TRBV29-1	TRBJ2-1	CSVTEDSYNEQFF	TGCAGCGTGACCGAAGACTCCTACAATGAGCAGTTCTTC
-	TRBD1	TRBV18	TRBJ2-7	CASSRDRESEQYF	TGTGCCAGCTCACGAGACAGGGAGAGCGAGCAGTACTTC
few	TRBD2	TRBV18	TRBJ2-7	CASSTSEAYEQYF	TGTGCCAGCTCAACTAGCGAGGCCTACGAGCAGTACTTC
-	TRBD1	TRBV2	TRBJ2-7	CASKVGAGGYEQYF	TGTGCCAGCAAAGTGGGGGCAGGGGGTTACGAGCAGTACTTC
-	TRBD1	TRBV23-1	TRBJ2-6	CASSQSRTGSSGANVLTF	TGCGCCAGCAGTCAATCGAGGACAGGGTCTTCTGGGGCCAACGTCCTGACTTTC
-	-	TRBV27	TRBJ1-2	CASSFKWSENYGYTF	TGTGCCAGCAGTTTTAAGTGGTCAGAAAACTATGGCTACACCTTC
few	TRBD1	TRBV27	TRBJ2-7	CASSSYPPGQGYEQYF	TGTGCCAGCAGTTCCTACCCTCCGGGACAGGGCTACGAGCAGTACTTC
-	-	TRBV10-3	TRBJ1-5	CAISEGVSNQPQHF	TGTGCCATCAGTGAAGGGGTTAGCAATCAGCCCCAGCATTTT
-	TRBD2	TRBV6-1	TRBJ2-1	CASSSQREDNEQFF	TGTGCCAGCAGTTCCCAGCGGGAGGACAATGAGCAGTTCTTC
few	TRBD1	TRBV29-1	TRBJ2-7	CSVTQGAAYEQYF	TGCAGCGTGACACAGGGGGCTGCGTACGAGCAGTACTTC
few	-	TRBV27	TRBJ2-7	CASRTTYHEQYF	TGTGCCAGCAGGACAACCTACCACGAGCAGTACTTC
few	-	TRBV5-4	TRBJ1-2	CASSRDLNYTF	TGTGCCAGCAGCCGGGACCTTAACTACACCTTC
few	-	TRBV7-2	TRBJ2-1	CASSLVGNSYNEQFF	TGTGCCAGCAGCTTAGTAGGGAACTCCTACAATGAGCAGTTCTTC